The 22 T cell receptor beta chains in this list originate from one sample, sequenced in a study of blood T cells in healthy people across ages. Then a second PCR, running about 6 to 12 cycles, was carried out with a sample-barcoded 5' primer and a J-beta primer mix. TCRdb processed the 5' RACE reads anew with MiXCR; each CDR3 protein has one entry. The sample carries 1,500,000 or so distinct CDR3 sequences, 59% recorded once. The sample was blood. Receptors were obtained from a man in his late teens or twenties in good health.

The rearrangement joins TRBV7-9 to TRBJ1-2; 10 bases are shared with TRBD1. J was trimmed by 4 bases and V by 1 base; bases with no gene match: 3. This CDR3 is built from 15 residues. CDR1 and CDR2 (germline): SEHNR, FQNEAQ (reference sequence). CDR3 amino acids: CASSLEGTGVYGYTF. The CDR3 DNA follows: TGTGCCAGCAGCTTAGAGGGGACAGGGGTCTATGGCTACACCTTC.

The chain combines TRBV6-2 or TRBV6-3 with TRBJ2-7; either TRBD1 or TRBD2 may supply D (5 bases each). The tail of the sequence fits TRBJ2-5 better, so the J call may be wrong. Looked up from germline, CDR1 is MNHEY and CDR2 is SVGEGT. CDR3 length: 15 residues. The CDR3, as DNA: TGTGCCAGCAGCCGTCGCAGGGACCGCCTCGAGACCCAGTACTTC. This codes for CASSRRRDRLETQYF.

The chain is built from TRBV7-6 and TRBJ2-7; 8 bases are shared with TRBD1. The V gene's germline CDR1 is SGHVS and CDR2 FNYEAQ. J gave up 2 bases and V 4 bases, and 10 bases lay outside the gene matches. This CDR3 region has 16 residues. The CDR3, as DNA: TGTGCCAGCAGCTCTGGGGACAGGCTTGTAACCTACGAGCAGTACTTC. Amino acid sequence: CASSSGDRLVTYEQYF.

The sample holds a few counts of this clonotype. This chain links TRBV29-1 with TRBJ1-1; weak D call: TRBD1 (5 bases). The V gene lost 7 bases and the J gene lost 0 bases, with 12 bases spanning the gap. The CDR3 runs 13 residues. Germline CDR1 SQVTM, CDR2 ANQGSEA. DNA of the CDR3: TGCAGCGACTCGACAGCTATGAACACTGAAGCTTTCTTT. Translated, it gives CSDSTAMNTEAFF.

The rearrangement links TRBV20-1 to TRBJ2-3; the match to TRBD2 covers 12 bases. Germline CDR1 is DFQATT and CDR2 is SNEGSKA (reference sequence). The CDR3 sequence is 16 residues long. J gave up 3 bases and V 2 bases, and 6 bases lay outside the gene matches. In nucleotides, the CDR3 is TGCAGTGCTAGACCCCCACTAGCGGGAGGAACAGATACGCAGTATTTT. This gives the protein CSARPPLAGGTDTQYF.

The V gene is TRBV7-8, the J gene TRBJ2-1; a weak D match, TRBD2 (7 bases). The length of the CDR3 is 20 residues. Germline loops: CDR1 SGHVS, CDR2 FQNEAQ. V lost 4 bases, J lost 4 bases, and 29 bases lay in between. CDR3 coding DNA: TGTGCCAGCAGCTCAAAAACAGGTGGGGGGGCTAGCGAGACTTACAATGAGCAGTTCTTC. It codes for CASSSKTGGGASETYNEQFF.

This sequence joins TRBV12-3 or TRBV12-4 and TRBJ1-1, with D uncertain. The CDR3 length is 16 residues. The V end was cut by 3 bases, the J end by 0 bases, with 14 bases between. This CDR3 reads CASSFSLGRLNTEAFF. In DNA, the CDR3 is TGTGCCAGCAGTTTTTCTCTGGGCAGGCTGAACACTGAAGCTTTCTTT.

This clonotype was seen a few times. This chain uses TRBV5-4 with TRBJ2-5; D may match TRBD1 or TRBD2 (5 bases each). The CDR3 contains 15 residues. V dropped 5 bases and J dropped 3 bases, with 17 bases sitting between them. CDR1 SGHNT and CDR2 YYREEE come from the germline V gene (reference sequence). DNA of the CDR3: TGTGCCAGCAGTATACCGGGACGGAGAGAAGAGACCCAGTACTTC. It is translated as CASSIPGRREETQYF.

The V gene is TRBV20-1, the J gene TRBJ2-1, with TRBD2 matching over 12 bases. CDR1 DFQATT and CDR2 SNEGSKA come from the germline V gene (reference sequence). The V gene end was trimmed by 5 bases and the J gene end by 9 bases; junction bases not matched to a gene: 8. This CDR3 spans 14 amino acids. The CDR3 region is CSAYGLAGSSEQFF. CDR3 nucleotides: TGCAGTGCTTATGGACTAGCGGGATCGAGTGAGCAGTTCTTC.

This clonotype was seen only a few times. The rearrangement links TRBV7-2 to TRBJ2-5; D call uncertain. Germline V gene lookup returns CDR1 SGHTA and CDR2 FQGNSA. The CDR3 loop spans 15 amino acids. Trimming stripped 1 base from V and 1 base from J, with 10 bases between. The CDR3: CASSLEDLVQETQYF. CDR3 sequence (DNA): TGTGCCAGCAGCTTAGAGGACCTCGTCCAAGAGACCCAGTACTTC. Together with reference TRBV7-2 and TRBJ2-5, the CDR3 gives the full variable domain: GAGVSQSPSNKVTEKGKDVELRCDPISGHTALYWYRQSLGQGLEFLIYFQGNSAPDKSGLPSDRFSAERTGGSVSTLTIQRTQQEDSAVYLCASSLEDLVQETQYFGPGTRLLVL.

The genes are TRBV12-3 or TRBV12-4 and TRBJ1-4; D remains ambiguous. The length of the CDR3 is 15 residues. Trimming left V 7 bases short and J 6 bases short, with 18 bases between. The CDR3 coding sequence is TGTGCCAGCACCCTGAGGGCGGGGAGCGATGAAAAACTGTTTTTT. Its translation: CASTLRAGSDEKLFF.

The J gene is TRBJ2-2, the V gene TRBV18; TRBD1 is a possible D gene (6 bases). The CDR3 runs 14 residues. Germline CDR1 reads KGHSH; CDR2 reads LQKENI. V lost 3 bases and J lost 6, with 11 bases in between. The CDR3 spells CASSPIQGPGELFF. DNA of the CDR3: TGTGCCAGCTCACCCATACAGGGACCCGGGGAGCTGTTTTTT.

The gene calls are TRBV10-3 and TRBJ1-1; D not certain. The germline V and J ends were trimmed by 2 bases and 6 bases, with 19 bases remaining between them. The germline V gene has CDR1 ENHRY and CDR2 SYGVKD. CDR3 size: 16 residues. CDR3 bases: TGTGCCATCAGTGAGCCGGTAGGACGGTCGGTGGCTGAAGCTTTCTTT. This sequence encodes CAISEPVGRSVAEAFF.

This chain uses TRBV6-2 or TRBV6-3 with TRBJ2-3, with 9 bases fitting TRBD2. Germline loops: CDR1 MNHEY, CDR2 SVGEGT. V shed 6 bases, J shed 2 bases, and the junction held 6 bases outside the gene matches. The CDR3 consists of 15 residues. Here the CDR3 DNA reads TGTGCCAGCAGCAGACTAGCGGATATCACAGATACGCAGTATTTT. Translation: CASSRLADITDTQYF.

The chain employs TRBV5-1 and TRBJ1-1; D gene uncertain. The germline CDR1 and CDR2 sequences are SGHRS and YFSETQ. The CDR3 loop spans 15 amino acids. V was pared by 0 bases and J by 3 bases, with 12 bases between. The CDR3 region has the DNA TGCGCCAGCAGCTTGGTTACGGGGAGGGACACTGAAGCTTTCTTT. Translating gives CASSLVTGRDTEAFF.

The genes are TRBV2 and TRBJ2-3; D might be TRBD2 (7 bases). Trimming removed 8 bases at V and 1 base at J, with 13 bases between. Per germline, CDR1 SNHLY and CDR2 FYNNEI. This CDR3 contains 14 residues. As DNA, the CDR3 is TGTGCCAGCGGGGGGGGCGCGGGCACAGATACGCAGTATTTT. As protein: CASGGGAGTDTQYF.

V and J are TRBV4-1 and TRBJ2-7; perhaps TRBD2 as D (6 bases). The CDR3 spans 15 residues. The V end lost 2 bases, the J end lost 1 base, and 12 bases lay between the germline ends. From germline, CDR1 is MGHRA and CDR2 YSYEKL. This chain's CDR3 is CASSQLETRSYEQYF. The CDR3 DNA reads TGCGCCAGCAGCCAACTTGAGACTAGATCCTACGAGCAGTACTTC.

The V gene is TRBV20-1, the J gene TRBJ2-1; 12 nucleotides align to TRBD2. This CDR3 spans 14 amino acids. Trimming removed 3 bases from V and 8 bases from J; junction bases left unmatched: 5. CDR1 and CDR2 (germline): DFQATT, SNEGSKA (reference sequence). CDR3 bases: TGCAGTGCTAGGGGACTAGCGGGCGGGGATGAGCAGTTCTTC. Its translation is CSARGLAGGDEQFF.

This clonotype was counted only a few times. V is TRBV6-5 and J is TRBJ2-2; tentatively, D is TRBD1 (6 bases). CDR1 is MNHEY, CDR2 SVGAGI, per germline. V lost 0 bases and J lost 4, with 15 bases in between. The CDR3 runs to 17 residues. In DNA, the CDR3 is TGTGCCAGCAGTTACTCTTCCCAGGGGAGAGGCACCGGGGAGCTGTTTTTT. The encoded protein is CASSYSSQGRGTGELFF.

The V call is TRBV12-3 or TRBV12-4, the J call TRBJ2-3; 7 positions agree with TRBD2. The CDR3 sequence is 13 residues long. Trimming took 3 bases from V and 6 from J; bases not matched to a gene: 3. The CDR3 loop is CASSLIGRDTQYF. The DNA for the CDR3 is TGTGCCAGCAGTTTGATCGGGAGGGATACGCAGTATTTT.

This clonotype was observed a handful of times. V usage is TRBV7-9 and J usage is TRBJ1-1; D remains ambiguous. Germline V gene sequence: CDR1 SEHNR, CDR2 FQNEAQ (reference sequence). This CDR3 contains 12 residues. With 2 bases removed from V and 3 bases from J, the gap between germline ends came to 4 bases. The CDR3 loop is CASSLQHTEAFF. The CDR3 DNA sequence: TGTGCCAGCAGCTTACAGCACACTGAAGCTTTCTTT.

This clonotype was seen repeatedly, ten times or more. The rearrangement joins TRBV4-2 to TRBJ2-7, with 12 positions matching TRBD2. The CDR3 has 15 residues. The J segment lost 5 bases and the V segment lost 3 bases, leaving 5 bases of the junction unmatched. Germline V gene lookup returns CDR1 LGHNA and CDR2 YNFKEQ. This chain's CDR3 is CASSQTLAGGHEQYF. The CDR3 DNA reads TGTGCCAGCAGCCAGACACTAGCGGGGGGCCACGAGCAGTACTTC.